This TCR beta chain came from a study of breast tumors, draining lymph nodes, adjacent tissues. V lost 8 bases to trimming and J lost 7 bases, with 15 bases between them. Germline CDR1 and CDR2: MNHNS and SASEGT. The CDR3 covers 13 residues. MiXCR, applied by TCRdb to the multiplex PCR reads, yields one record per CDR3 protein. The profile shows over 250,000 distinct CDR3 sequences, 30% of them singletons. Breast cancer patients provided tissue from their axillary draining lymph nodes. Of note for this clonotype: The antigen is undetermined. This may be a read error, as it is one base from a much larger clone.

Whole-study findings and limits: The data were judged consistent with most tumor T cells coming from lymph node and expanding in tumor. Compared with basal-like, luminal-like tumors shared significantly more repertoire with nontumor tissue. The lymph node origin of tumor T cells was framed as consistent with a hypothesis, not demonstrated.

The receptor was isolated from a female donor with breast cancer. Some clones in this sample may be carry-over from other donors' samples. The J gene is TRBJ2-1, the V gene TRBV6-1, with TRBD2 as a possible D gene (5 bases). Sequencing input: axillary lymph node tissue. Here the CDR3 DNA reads TGTGCCAGCCACCTCGGGGTACGAAATGAGCAGTTCTTC. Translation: CASHLGVRNEQFF.